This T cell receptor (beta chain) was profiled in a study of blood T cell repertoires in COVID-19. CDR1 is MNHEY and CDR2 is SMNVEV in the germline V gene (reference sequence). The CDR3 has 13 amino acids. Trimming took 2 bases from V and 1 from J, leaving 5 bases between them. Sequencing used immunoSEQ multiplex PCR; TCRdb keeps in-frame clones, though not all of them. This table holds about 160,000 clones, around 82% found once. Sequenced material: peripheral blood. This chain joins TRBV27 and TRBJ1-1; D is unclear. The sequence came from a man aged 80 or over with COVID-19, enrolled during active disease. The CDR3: CASSLERNTEAFF. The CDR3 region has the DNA TGTGCCAGCAGTTTAGAGAGGAACACTGAAGCTTTCTTT.